This T cell receptor beta chain is drawn from a study of blood T cell repertoires in COVID-19. On the study more broadly: Acute and convalescent COVID-19 samples came from the United States, Italy and Spain. Nucleic acid was either cDNA or gDNA, and it came from T cells, B-cell-depleted T cells, or PBMCs.

The table came from immunoSEQ multiplex PCR; TCRdb's copy has only in-frame clones and leaves some out. The sample lists about 330,000 clones; roughly 88% were seen once. Trimming removed 4 bases from V and 7 bases from J; junction bases left unmatched: 3. CDR1 LGHDT and CDR2 YNNKEL come from the germline V gene (reference sequence). This CDR3 contains 12 residues. All enrollees were roughly 18 to 89 years old and from approximately 25 US areas. Participants were placed into cohorts based on the clinical history they reported. This chain uses TRBV3-1 (or the pseudogene TRBV3-2) with TRBJ1-1; 7 bases map to TRBD1. The sequencing input was PBMCs or T cells enriched from blood (not recorded which). This sequence was found in a man in his thirties or forties who had recovered from COVID-19. The CDR3 protein is CASSPRTGEAFF. DNA for the CDR3: TGTGCCAGCAGCCCGCGGACAGGTGAAGCTTTCTTT.